The 26 T cell receptor beta chains below come from one sample, sequenced in a study of blood T cells in healthy people across ages (dated by TCRdb to between 2014 and 2017). The library was prepared using 5' RACE. Reads for this sample came from an Illumina HiSeq 2500. The second PCR ran for roughly 7 to 12 cycles and used a J-beta primer mix along with a sample-barcoded 5' primer. TCRdb applied fastp at Q25 and MiXCR to the public reads, then kept only in-frame beta chains. Merged by CDR3 protein, the rows form single entries marked with the most common genes and DNA. This sample gives about 1.7 million distinct CDR3 sequences in total; 28% of them show up just once. The ten largest clones represent less than 9.5% of the sample. Sequences were obtained from blood. The receptors here all came from a young woman in good health.

This clonotype was observed a few times. This chain links TRBV7-2 with TRBJ1-2; no clear D gene. The CDR3 sequence is 14 residues long. Germline values: CDR1 SGHTA, CDR2 FQGNSA. The V end was cut by 4 bases, the J end by 4 bases, with 13 bases between. The CDR3 protein is CASSSFGFAYGYTF. The CDR3 bases are TGTGCCAGCAGCTCCTTCGGGTTTGCCTATGGCTACACCTTC.

This clonotype was detected a few times. The CDR3 sequence: CSAIAEKLFF. CDR3 DNA sequence: TGCAGTGCTATCGCTGAAAAACTGTTTTTT. J is TRBJ1-4 and V is TRBV20-1; unclear D gene. The CDR3 runs 10 residues. Germline assignment: CDR1 DFQATT and CDR2 SNEGSKA (reference sequence). V lost 4 bases to trimming and J lost 7 bases, with 4 bases between them.

This clonotype showed up just a few times. This sequence joins TRBV7-2 and TRBJ2-1, with D perhaps TRBD2 (7 bases). The CDR3 has 16 residues. Germline-derived CDR1 and CDR2 are SGHTA and FQGNSA. V lost 1 base and J lost 3, with 13 bases in between. In nucleotides, the CDR3 is TGTGCCAGCAGCTTAGAGGGGGGGAGCCTCTACAATGAGCAGTTCTTC. This codes for CASSLEGGSLYNEQFF.

The count of this clonotype is one. An end of the junction differs from the germline gene, which may be a read error. This chain links TRBV20-1 with TRBJ1-4, with 8 nucleotides matching TRBD1. The germline gives CDR1 DFQATT, CDR2 SNEGSKA (reference sequence). The CDR3 sequence is 19 residues long. The CDR3 protein is CSARDSPGTGLATNEKRFF. Written as DNA, the CDR3 is TGCAGTGCTAGAGACTCGCCCGGGACAGGCCTCGCAACTAATGAAAAACGGTTTTTT.

The V call is TRBV6-5, the J call TRBJ1-1; D is possibly TRBD1 (6 bases). This CDR3 has 14 residues. The germline CDR1 and CDR2 sequences are MNHEY and SVGAGI. V lost 5 bases and J 5 bases, leaving 15 bases between the germline ends. DNA for the CDR3: TGTGCCAGCAGTGAGCGGACAGAGTGGACTGAAGCTTTCTTT. Protein product: CASSERTEWTEAFF.

Ten or more counts support this clonotype. This chain connects TRBV7-7 to TRBJ2-7; 7 positions agree with TRBD2. The CDR3 runs 15 residues. V lost 1 base and J lost 2; bases outside the gene matches: 5. The germline V gene has CDR1 SSHAT and CDR2 FNYEAQ (reference sequence). The CDR3 is CASSLGASGPYEQYF. The CDR3 DNA sequence: TGTGCCAGCAGCTTAGGGGCTAGCGGTCCCTACGAGCAGTACTTC.

The chain employs TRBV7-9 and TRBJ1-5, with D perhaps TRBD1 (5 bases). This CDR3 has 16 residues. Germline V gene sequence: CDR1 SEHNR, CDR2 FQNEAQ (reference sequence). The V end was cut by 2 bases, the J end by 2 bases, with 13 bases between. CDR3 sequence (DNA): TGTGCCAGCAGCTTATCGGGGGTTGGGGGCAATCAGCCCCAGCATTTT. It yields the protein CASSLSGVGGNQPQHF.

J is TRBJ2-1 and V is TRBV10-3, with unresolved D. CDR1 and CDR2 from the germline V gene are ENHRY and SYGVKD. The CDR3 consists of 15 residues. Deletions cut 8 bases from V and 8 bases from J, with 22 bases between. This CDR3 is CAIRGVTVGEDEQFF. The CDR3 bases are TGTGCCATCCGTGGTGTTACGGTTGGAGAGGATGAGCAGTTCTTC.

This clonotype came up a few times. The V and J genes are TRBV20-1 and TRBJ2-7; 10 positions agree with TRBD2. The J call may be mistaken, given a closer DNA end match to TRBJ2-5. CDR1 and CDR2 from the germline V gene are DFQATT and SNEGSKA (reference sequence). The CDR3 runs to 14 residues. CDR3: CSGCLAGVLETQYF. CDR3 sequence (DNA): TGCAGTGGCTGCCTAGCGGGAGTCTTGGAGACCCAGTACTTC.

Remarks on this clonotype: The junction departs from the called germline gene at one end, perhaps through a read error. This chain connects TRBV29-1 to TRBJ2-2; 8 nucleotides match TRBD1. Germline CDR1 and CDR2: SQVTM and ANQGSEA. This CDR3 spans 15 amino acids. Written as DNA, the CDR3 is TGCAGCGCCCGGACAGGGTTTGCGAACACCGGGGAGCGGTTTTTT. Its translation is CSARTGFANTGERFF.

This clonotype was seen ten or more times. CDR3 nucleotides: TGCAGCGTCCGGGACGGAATCAATGAGCAGTTCTTC. Protein: CSVRDGINEQFF. This chain joins TRBV29-1 and TRBJ2-1; tentatively, D is TRBD1 or TRBD2 (5 bases each). Germline V gene sequence: CDR1 SQVTM, CDR2 ANQGSEA. V dropped 6 bases and J dropped 6 bases, with 12 bases sitting between them. The CDR3 covers 12 residues.

This clonotype appeared a few times. The genes are TRBV3-1 and TRBJ2-5; either TRBD1 or TRBD2 may supply D (7 bases each). Germline V gives CDR1 LGHDT, CDR2 YNNKEL (reference sequence). This CDR3 spans 14 amino acids. V was shortened by 5 bases and J by 7 bases, with 17 bases between the two germline ends. In nucleotides, the CDR3 is TGTGCCAGCAGCTTAAACAGGGGAGGGGGGACCCAGTACTTC. Amino acids: CASSLNRGGGTQYF.

CDR3 in amino acids: CSARDVASSGSSSYEQYF. The CDR3 DNA sequence: TGCAGTGCTAGAGATGTGGCCTCCAGCGGGAGTAGCTCCTACGAGCAGTACTTC. This sequence joins TRBV20-1 and TRBJ2-7; the match to TRBD2 covers 8 bases. With V trimmed by 0 bases and J by 0 bases, 13 bases remained unmatched. The CDR3 sequence is 18 residues long. CDR1 DFQATT and CDR2 SNEGSKA come from the germline V gene (reference sequence).

V usage is TRBV20-1 and J usage is TRBJ2-1; 8 nucleotides line up with TRBD1. Germline loops: CDR1 DFQATT, CDR2 SNEGSKA (reference sequence). V trimming: 0 bases; J trimming: 0 bases; junction bases outside the gene matches: 1. The CDR3 consists of 15 residues. CDR3 protein: CSARDDRGSYNEQFF. CDR3 coding DNA: TGCAGTGCTAGAGACGACAGGGGCTCCTACAATGAGCAGTTCTTC.

This clonotype was seen at least ten times. The chain joins TRBV7-2 to TRBJ2-1; D remains ambiguous. The germline V gene encodes CDR1 SGHTA and CDR2 FQGNSA. With 1 base removed from V and 6 bases from J, the gap between germline ends came to 13 bases. This CDR3 has 15 amino acids. CDR3 loop: CASSLEGQWGNEQFF. The CDR3, as DNA: TGTGCCAGCAGCTTAGAAGGCCAGTGGGGCAATGAGCAGTTCTTC. Complete variable domain (other parts from reference TRBV7-2 and TRBJ2-1): GAGVSQSPSNKVTEKGKDVELRCDPISGHTALYWYRQSLGQGLEFLIYFQGNSAPDKSGLPSDRFSAERTGGSVSTLTIQRTQQEDSAVYLCASSLEGQWGNEQFFGPGTRLTVL.

This chain uses TRBV5-1 with TRBJ1-3; 7 nucleotides agree with TRBD1. The CDR3 length is 14 residues. CDR1 SGHRS and CDR2 YFSETQ come from the germline V gene. Unmatched junction bases numbered 9, after V lost 4 bases and J lost 8 bases. The CDR3 nucleotides read TGCGCCAGCAGCGCGGACAGGAACGGAGACACCATATATTTT. This encodes CASSADRNGDTIYF.

This clonotype was picked up a small number of times. The rearrangement joins TRBV7-2 to TRBJ2-5; D perhaps matches TRBD1 (6 bases). The germline V and J ends were trimmed by 5 bases and 3 bases, with 13 bases remaining between them. Germline V CDR1 and CDR2: SGHTA, FQGNSA. This CDR3 contains 14 residues. The CDR3 protein is CASSLDRTKETQYF. In DNA, the CDR3 is TGTGCCAGCAGCCTAGACAGGACCAAAGAGACCCAGTACTTC.

This clonotype has only a few counts. The chain links TRBV29-1 to TRBJ2-5; 10 bases match TRBD1. The CDR3 totals 16 residues. CDR1 and CDR2 from the germline V gene are SQVTM and ANQGSEA. V shed 8 bases, J shed 3 bases, and the junction held 15 bases outside the gene matches. For the CDR3, the DNA is TGCAGCTTTACAGCCAGGGACAGGGGACCAAAAGAGACCCAGTACTTC. Amino acids: CSFTARDRGPKETQYF.

Many counts were recorded for this clonotype. This chain connects TRBV28 to TRBJ2-7; 7 positions agree with TRBD2. The CDR3 has 17 amino acids. The germline V gene has CDR1 MDHEN and CDR2 SYDVKM. V gave up 7 bases and J gave up 3 bases; unmatched junction bases: 18. The CDR3 protein is CASKVYLGSGGGYEQYF. CDR3 bases: TGTGCCAGCAAAGTATATTTGGGTTCGGGGGGAGGCTACGAGCAGTACTTC.

The table lists this clonotype with a count of one. The rearrangement uses TRBV7-3 and TRBJ1-2, with unresolved D. With 8 bases removed from V and 0 bases from J, the gap between germline ends came to 13 bases. The germline CDR1 and CDR2 sequences are SGHTA and FQGTGA. CDR3 length: 14 amino acids. As DNA, the CDR3 is TGTGCCAGCGGACGAGGACCGCCTAACTATGGCTACACCTTC. Encoded protein: CASGRGPPNYGYTF. The complete variable domain, with remaining parts taken from reference TRBV7-3 and TRBJ1-2, reads GAGVSQTPSNKVTEKGKYVELRCDPISGHTALYWYRQSLGQGPEFLIYFQGTGAADDSGLPNDRFFAVRPEGSVSTLKIQRTERGDSAVYLCASGRGPPNYGYTFGSGTRLTVV.

This clonotype was picked up a small number of times. This rearrangement joins TRBV6-5 to TRBJ2-3; 8 nucleotides agree with TRBD2. This CDR3 is 14 amino acids long. Germline loops: CDR1 MNHEY, CDR2 SVGAGI. Trimming cost V 10 bases and J 2 bases; bases outside gene matches: 8. The CDR3 nucleotides read TGTGCCACGTCAGGGACTAGAGTCACAGATACGCAGTATTTT. Translating gives CATSGTRVTDTQYF.

The J gene is TRBJ1-2, the V gene TRBV20-1; maybe TRBD1 (6 bases). Germline V gene data show CDR1 as DFQATT and CDR2 as SNEGSKA (reference sequence). Trimming took 5 bases from V and 6 from J, leaving 13 bases between them. CDR3 size: 12 residues. The CDR3 nucleotides are TGCAGTGCTTACAGGGAGGAAGATGGCTACACCTTC. It is translated as CSAYREEDGYTF.

The chain recombines TRBV4-3 with TRBJ1-1, with D possibly TRBD1 on 5 matching bases. Looked up from germline, CDR1 is LGHNA and CDR2 is YSLEER. CDR3 length: 15 amino acids. Trimming pared 3 bases from V and 1 base from J, leaving 12 bases between. DNA of the CDR3: TGCGCCAGCAGCCAGGCTGACGGGGGGAACACTGAAGCTTTCTTT. It is translated as CASSQADGGNTEAFF.

The rearrangement joins TRBV4-3 to TRBJ1-6, with D possibly TRBD1 on 5 matching bases. CDR3 size: 16 residues. The germline V and J ends were trimmed by 0 bases and 10 bases, with 16 bases remaining between them. Germline lookup yields CDR1 LGHNA and CDR2 YSLEER. CDR3 DNA sequence: TGCGCCAGCAGCCAAGATATAGGGGCGCGGGGATCACCCCTCCACTTT. Amino acid sequence: CASSQDIGARGSPLHF.

This rearrangement joins TRBV28 to TRBJ1-2, with 8 bases identical to TRBD1. Trimming removed 6 bases from V and 8 bases from J; junction bases left unmatched: 11. Looked up from germline, CDR1 is MDHEN and CDR2 is SYDVKM. The CDR3 loop spans 14 amino acids. For the CDR3, the DNA is TGTGCCAGCAGCTTGGACAGGGTTCCCGGAGGCTACACCTTC. This encodes CASSLDRVPGGYTF.

The chain carries TRBV20-1 and TRBJ2-7, with 10 bases that match TRBD2. Germline CDR1 DFQATT, CDR2 SNEGSKA (reference sequence). There are 14 residues in the CDR3. J lost 3 bases, V lost 7 bases, and 9 bases had no gene match. CDR3 loop: CSVKGSSGGYEQYF. In DNA, the CDR3 is TGCAGTGTTAAGGGGTCTAGCGGGGGCTACGAGCAGTACTTC.